This T cell receptor beta chain was found in a study of shared clonotypes between healthy human individuals. Germline CDR1 and CDR2: LGHNA and YSLEER. Trimming took 2 bases from V and 4 from J, leaving 12 bases between them. The CDR3 is 15 residues long. Sequencing used immunoSEQ multiplex PCR; TCRdb keeps in-frame clones, though not all of them. In the table there are more than 600,000 clones, just over 90% of which are singletons. Terminally differentiated effector memory CD45RA+ cells were left out of the naive CD8 fraction, which was CD45RO-negative and positively selected for CCR7. What was sequenced was naive CD8+ T cells sorted from blood. The TCR sequence derives from a man younger than 40 in good health. V gene TRBV4-3 combines with J gene TRBJ1-5, with D possibly TRBD1 on 6 matching bases. CDR3 coding DNA: TGCGCCAGCAGCCAATGGCGGGACAATAATCAGCCCCAGCATTTT. Residues: CASSQWRDNNQPQHF.